The 16 T cell receptor beta chains below all came from one sample that was sequenced in a study of blood T cell repertoires in COVID-19. This table comes from immunoSEQ multiplex PCR, and its TCRdb copy is limited to in-frame clones, with some not included. The sample records some 200,000 clones, around nine tenths being singletons. The sample taken for sequencing was peripheral blood. These receptors all come from a woman between 18 and 29 years old who had recovered from COVID-19.

This chain uses TRBV7-9 with TRBJ2-1, with 7 bases fitting TRBD1. V lost 4 bases to trimming and J lost 2 bases; unmatched junction nucleotides: 5. This CDR3 contains 15 residues. The V gene's germline CDR1 is SEHNR and CDR2 FQNEAQ (reference sequence). In DNA form, the CDR3 reads TGTGCCAGCAGCTCTCACAGGGGTCCCTACAATGAGCAGTTCTTC. Amino acids: CASSSHRGPYNEQFF. The variable domain in full, completed from reference TRBV7-9 and TRBJ2-1, reads DTGVSQNPRHKITKRGQNVTFRCDPISEHNRLYWYRQTLGQGPEFLTYFQNEAQLEKSRLLSDRFSAERPKGSFSTLEIQRTEQGDSAMYLCASSSHRGPYNEQFFGPGTRLTVL.

The V and J genes are TRBV30 and TRBJ2-7; 8 nucleotides line up with TRBD2. The CDR3 totals 14 residues. V trimming: 3 bases; J trimming: 5 bases; junction bases outside the gene matches: 9. Germline lookup yields CDR1 GTSNPN and CDR2 SVGIG (reference sequence). CDR3 sequence: CAWRRSGRTNEQYF. The CDR3 nucleotides are TGTGCCTGGAGAAGAAGCGGGAGAACAAACGAGCAGTACTTC.

The V gene is TRBV19, the J gene TRBJ2-7; D uncertain. Germline V gene data show CDR1 as LNHDA and CDR2 as SQIVND (reference sequence). This CDR3 is built from 14 residues. Trimming cost V 7 bases and J 2 bases, with 15 bases left between them. The CDR3 nucleotides are TGTGCCAGTAAGGAGAGAGACCCAGCCTACGAGCAGTACTTC. Translated, it gives CASKERDPAYEQYF. Filled out from reference TRBV19 and TRBJ2-7, the complete variable domain reads DGGITQSPKYLFRKEGQNVTLSCEQNLNHDAMYWYRQDPGQGLRLIYYSQIVNDFQKGDIAEGYSVSREKKESFPLTVTSAQKNPTAFYLCASKERDPAYEQYFGPGTRLTVT.

This clone occurred many times. The chain recombines TRBV6-4 with TRBJ2-2; tentatively, D is TRBD1 (5 bases). Germline CDR1 is MRHNA and CDR2 is SNTAGT. V was clipped by 0 bases and J by 6 bases, with 8 bases between them. The CDR3 is 14 amino acids. The CDR3, as DNA: TGTGCCAGCAGTGACTCCCAGGGCTCCGGGGAGCTGTTTTTT. This codes for CASSDSQGSGELFF.

The chain is built from TRBV7-4 and TRBJ1-2; 9 nucleotides align to TRBD1. The ends lost 5 bases at V and 4 bases at J; junction bases unmatched: 8. The CDR3 runs 15 residues. Per germline, CDR1 SGHVT and CDR2 SQSDAQ. CDR3 nucleotides: TGTGCCAGCAGCCCTGGGACAGGGTGGGTCTATGGCTACACCTTC. It yields the protein CASSPGTGWVYGYTF. The whole variable domain, filled in from reference TRBV7-4 and TRBJ1-2, reads GAGVSQSPRYKVAKRGRDVALRCDSISGHVTLYWYRQTLGQGSEVLTYSQSDAQRDKSGRPSGRFSAERPERSVSTLKIQRTEQGDSAVYLCASSPGTGWVYGYTFGSGTRLTVV.

This clone was seen once. This chain links TRBV9 with TRBJ2-3; possibly TRBD1 for D (6 bases). The CDR3 is 14 residues long. Trimming cost V 0 bases and J 3 bases, with 8 bases left between them. CDR1 SGDLS and CDR2 YYNGEE come from the germline V gene. CDR3 residues: CASSVGTATDTQYF. The CDR3 DNA follows: TGTGCCAGCAGCGTAGGGACAGCGACAGATACGCAGTATTTT. The full variable domain, with the rest looked up from reference TRBV9 and TRBJ2-3, is DSGVTQTPKHLITATGQRVTLRCSPRSGDLSVYWYQQSLDQGLQFLIQYYNGEERAKGNILERFSAQQFPDLHSELNLSSLELGDSALYFCASSVGTATDTQYFGPGTRLTVL.

The chain is built from TRBV2 and TRBJ2-7; D not resolved. Trimming left V 6 bases short and J 0 bases short, with 12 bases between. Germline CDR1 and CDR2: SNHLY and FYNNEI. This CDR3 region has 14 residues. The CDR3 loop is CASRPGSYSYEQYF. The DNA of the CDR3 is TGTGCCAGCAGGCCCGGGTCCTACTCCTACGAGCAGTACTTC.

This chain links TRBV27 with TRBJ1-2; 8 nucleotides match TRBD1. CDR3 length: 16 amino acids. Losses at the gene ends were 4 bases for V and 5 bases for J; bases not matched to a gene: 12. The germline gives CDR1 MNHEY, CDR2 SMNVEV (reference sequence). The CDR3 nucleotides read TGTGCCAGCAGTTCGGGGACAGGCCAGGTTGGGTATGGCTACACCTTC. Amino acid sequence: CASSSGTGQVGYGYTF.

The chain employs TRBV4-3 and TRBJ2-1, with D possibly TRBD2 on 5 matching bases. Germline V gene data show CDR1 as LGHNA and CDR2 as YSLEER. The CDR3 extends over 16 amino acids. The V end lost 0 bases, the J end lost 4 bases, and 13 bases lay between the germline ends. CDR3 region: CASSQEGRAPYNEQFF. The CDR3, as DNA: TGCGCCAGCAGCCAAGAAGGGCGGGCGCCTTACAATGAGCAGTTCTTC.

For the CDR3, the DNA is TGTGCCAGCAGTCCATTAGTGAACGAGCAGTACTTC. The encoded protein is CASSPLVNEQYF. This chain joins TRBV12-3 or TRBV12-4 and TRBJ2-7; unclear D gene. Deletions cut 5 bases from V and 5 bases from J, with 10 bases between. The CDR3 totals 12 residues.

V gene TRBV4-3 combines with J gene TRBJ1-1, with D uncertain. Trimming stripped 0 bases from V and 5 bases from J, with 10 bases between. The CDR3 is made up of 14 amino acids. The germline V gene has CDR1 LGHNA and CDR2 YSLEER. The CDR3 here is CASSQEISGTEAFF. The CDR3 nucleotides read TGCGCCAGCAGCCAAGAGATTAGCGGTACTGAAGCTTTCTTT.

The chain uses TRBV10-3 and TRBJ1-3; tentative D call: TRBD1 (6 bases). V was clipped by 0 bases and J by 1 base, with 10 bases between them. There are 16 residues in the CDR3. Germline CDR1 and CDR2: ENHRY and SYGVKD. CDR3 region: CAISESMTGSGNTIYF. CDR3 nucleotides: TGTGCCATCAGTGAGTCGATGACAGGATCTGGAAACACCATATATTTT.

The V call is TRBV5-1, the J call TRBJ1-3; weak D call: TRBD1 (6 bases). CDR1 is SGHRS and CDR2 is YFSETQ in the germline V gene. Trimming pared 2 bases from V and 0 bases from J, leaving 12 bases between. CDR3 length equals 16 residues. This CDR3 is CASSFTGSSSGNTIYF. The CDR3 coding sequence is TGCGCCAGCAGCTTTACAGGGTCCTCCTCTGGAAACACCATATATTTT.

The chain uses TRBV13 and TRBJ2-7; TRBD2 agrees at 9 bases. V lost 5 bases, J lost 4 bases, and 6 bases stayed unmatched. This CDR3 has 14 amino acids. Per germline, CDR1 PRHDT and CDR2 FYEKMQ (reference sequence). CDR3 amino acids: CASSAPGLAYEQYF. CDR3 nucleotides: TGTGCCAGCAGCGCCCCGGGACTAGCATACGAGCAGTACTTC.

There are a few counts of this clone. The rearrangement joins TRBV30 to TRBJ2-6, with 7 bases lining up with TRBD2. The germline gives CDR1 GTSNPN, CDR2 SVGIG (reference sequence). The CDR3 sequence is 16 residues long. The junction had 5 bases not matched to a gene; V was cut back by 3 bases and J by 0 bases. The CDR3 here is CAWSLGGISGANVLTF. CDR3 nucleotides: TGTGCCTGGAGCCTGGGGGGGATCTCTGGGGCCAACGTCCTGACTTTC.

J is TRBJ1-5 and V is TRBV6-4; 8 bases agree with TRBD1. Unmatched junction bases numbered 8, after V lost 4 bases and J lost 6 bases. The CDR3 consists of 15 residues. Germline loops: CDR1 MRHNA, CDR2 SNTAGT. The CDR3 DNA follows: TGTGCCAGCAGTGCCGACAGGGGAGTAGGTCAGCCCCAGCATTTT. The encoded protein is CASSADRGVGQPQHF.